These 11 T cell receptor beta chains came from one sample sequenced in a study of cytomegalovirus exposure and HLA in healthy donors. PCR involved 60 Vbeta and 13 Jbeta primers. Generated by immunoSEQ multiplex PCR, the TCRdb table keeps only in-frame clones and is missing some. Seen here are 45,000 to 65,000 clones, about 72% observed once, and the top ten hold approximately 3.5%. The sequenced sample was PBMCs. Source of these receptors: a woman aged 40 to 50 in good health and CMV-seropositive.

This sequence joins TRBV30 and TRBJ1-6; TRBD1 aligns across 7 bases. Germline lookup yields CDR1 GTSNPN and CDR2 SVGIG (reference sequence). The CDR3 sequence is 11 residues long. J gave up 11 bases and V 3 bases, and 1 base lay outside the gene matches. CDR3 amino acids: CAWRTGTPLHF. The CDR3 bases are TGTGCCTGGAGGACAGGGACACCCCTCCACTTT.

V usage is TRBV7-2 and J usage is TRBJ2-6; D is perhaps TRBD2 (5 bases). The CDR3 runs to 16 residues. The germline V gene encodes CDR1 SGHTA and CDR2 FQGNSA. V gave up 0 bases and J gave up 2 bases, with 8 bases separating them. For the CDR3, the DNA is TGTGCCAGCAGCTTAGCTGGAGGTACTGGGGCCAACGTCCTGACTTTC. It codes for CASSLAGGTGANVLTF.

V is TRBV6-5 and J is TRBJ1-1, with 7 positions matching TRBD1. The CDR3 is 14 amino acids. Germline V CDR1 and CDR2: MNHEY, SVGAGI. Trimming cost V 6 bases and J 4 bases; bases outside gene matches: 8. DNA for the CDR3: TGTGCCAGCAGCTCGACAGGGATCCTCACTGAAGCTTTCTTT. Protein product: CASSSTGILTEAFF.

This clone was found a few times. The chain joins TRBV10-1 to TRBJ1-2; TRBD1 matches at 8 bases. Germline lookup yields CDR1 WNHNN and CDR2 SYGVQD (reference sequence). The V and J ends lost 6 bases and 4 bases, in that order; junction bases with no gene match: 10. This CDR3 spans 15 amino acids. CDR3 nucleotides: TGCGCCAGCAGCCCAGCCGGGACAGGCCCCTATGGCTACACCTTC. This translates into CASSPAGTGPYGYTF.

Only one count was recorded for this clone. V gene TRBV4-1 combines with J gene TRBJ2-6; 7 positions match TRBD2. After removal of 3 bases from V and 3 bases from J, the junction contained 5 bases not matched to a gene. CDR1 and CDR2 from the germline V gene are MGHRA and YSYEKL. This CDR3 has 16 amino acids. CDR3 protein: CASSQQGGSGANVLTF. The CDR3 DNA reads TGCGCCAGCAGCCAGCAGGGAGGGAGTGGGGCCAACGTCCTGACTTTC.

This rearrangement joins TRBV30 to TRBJ1-1; a weak D match, TRBD1 (6 bases). The germline gives CDR1 GTSNPN, CDR2 SVGIG (reference sequence). The CDR3 extends over 15 amino acids. Trimming shortened V by 2 bases and J by 0 bases, and 13 bases separated the two germline ends. CDR3 sequence (DNA): TGTGCCTGGAGTCATCAGGGGTGGATGAACACTGAAGCTTTCTTT. Translation: CAWSHQGWMNTEAFF.

V is TRBV5-4 and J is TRBJ2-3, with a weak D call TRBD2 (5 bases). V lost 4 bases and J lost 2, with 14 bases in between. Germline V lookup: CDR1 SGHNT, CDR2 YYREEE (reference sequence). The CDR3 spans 15 residues. CDR3 nucleotides: TGTGCCAGCAGCGGCCGTGGGAGTGACACAGATACGCAGTATTTT. It encodes CASSGRGSDTDTQYF. Complete variable domain (other parts from reference TRBV5-4 and TRBJ2-3): ETGVTQSPTHLIKTRGQQVTLRCSSQSGHNTVSWYQQALGQGPQFIFQYYREEENGRGNFPPRFSGLQFPNYSSELNVNALELDDSALYLCASSGRGSDTDTQYFGPGTRLTVL.

This chain links TRBV4-3 with TRBJ1-1; no reliable D call. The length of the CDR3 is 15 residues. Trimming left V 0 bases short and J 5 bases short, with 13 bases between. CDR1 LGHNA and CDR2 YSLEER come from the germline V gene. The DNA for the CDR3 is TGCGCCAGCAGCCAAGATCCCAGTCCGGGGACTGAAGCTTTCTTT. Protein: CASSQDPSPGTEAFF.

The rearrangement uses TRBV6-1 and TRBJ2-7; 9 bases align to TRBD1. Trimming removed 6 bases from V and 3 bases from J; junction bases left unmatched: 6. CDR3 length equals 14 residues. CDR1 and CDR2 from the germline V gene are MNHNS and SASEGT. CDR3 residues: CASRGQGGFYEQYF. The CDR3, as DNA: TGTGCCAGCAGGGGACAGGGTGGGTTCTACGAGCAGTACTTC.

The rearrangement joins TRBV6-1 to TRBJ1-4, with no clear D. Germline-derived CDR1 and CDR2 are MNHNS and SASEGT. CDR3 size: 13 residues. V shed 3 bases and J shed 8 bases, with 10 bases lying between them. The chain's CDR3 is CASSDSLREKLFF. CDR3 DNA: TGTGCCAGCAGTGATTCTCTGCGGGAAAAACTGTTTTTT.

CDR3 DNA: TGTGCCAGCAGCTTGGGGGGCGCATTCACTGAAGCTTTCTTT. Translation gives CASSLGGAFTEAFF. The genes are TRBV5-4 and TRBJ1-1; tentative D call: TRBD1 (5 bases). Germline V gene data show CDR1 as SGHNT and CDR2 as YYREEE (reference sequence). Trimming left V 0 bases short and J 4 bases short, with 10 bases between. The CDR3 is 14 amino acids.